These 23 T cell receptor beta chains share one sample of origin, sequenced in a study of blood T cells in healthy people across ages. Next came a second PCR, run for about 6 to 12 cycles, which used a sample-barcoded 5' primer along with a J-beta primer mix. In TCRdb, the 5' RACE reads were re-called with MiXCR into one record per CDR3 protein. This table has over a million distinct CDR3 sequences, roughly 43% appearing once. Material for sequencing was blood. The receptors derive from a woman between 18 and 29 years old in good health.

The chain joins TRBV6-4 to TRBJ2-7; 7 nucleotides align to TRBD1. CDR1 and CDR2 (germline): MRHNA, SNTAGT. The CDR3 contains 14 residues. V was clipped by 5 bases and J by 3 bases; unmatched bases: 7. Here the CDR3 reads CASSIRDRHYEQYF. The DNA for the CDR3 is TGTGCCAGCAGTATCCGGGACAGACACTACGAGCAGTACTTC.

CDR3: CASAPGQAYNEQFF. The DNA for the CDR3 is TGTGCTAGTGCTCCGGGACAGGCCTACAATGAGCAGTTCTTC. The rearrangement uses TRBV12-5 and TRBJ2-1; 8 nucleotides agree with TRBD1. The ends lost 7 bases at V and 2 bases at J; junction bases unmatched: 4. This CDR3 has 14 amino acids. The germline V gene encodes CDR1 LGHNT and CDR2 FRNRAP.

This clonotype appeared a few times. The chain joins TRBV7-9 to TRBJ2-5, with 10 bases lining up with TRBD1. The CDR3 is 16 amino acids. Germline loops: CDR1 SEHNR, CDR2 FQNEAQ (reference sequence). V lost 3 bases, J lost 5 bases, and 9 bases stayed unmatched. Here the CDR3 DNA reads TGTGCCAGCAGCTTTCCGGGACAGGGGTCAAGGGAGACCCAGTACTTC. Protein product: CASSFPGQGSRETQYF.

The chain employs TRBV4-2 and TRBJ2-6; 8 bases are shared with TRBD1. There are 17 residues in the CDR3. V dropped 4 bases and J dropped 0; count of bases not matched to a gene: 5. Germline-derived CDR1 and CDR2 are LGHNA and YNFKEQ. The CDR3 region has the DNA TGTGCCAGCAGCCCTACGACAGGGGCCTCTGGGGCCAACGTCCTGACTTTC. Translation: CASSPTTGASGANVLTF.

The chain's CDR3 is CSARPPGLAGYNEQFF. CDR3 DNA: TGCAGTGCTAGACCCCCGGGACTAGCGGGATACAATGAGCAGTTCTTC. This chain links TRBV20-1 with TRBJ2-1; 13 positions agree with TRBD2. Germline V lookup: CDR1 DFQATT, CDR2 SNEGSKA (reference sequence). CDR3 length: 16 residues. The V gene end was trimmed by 2 bases and the J gene end by 4 bases; junction bases not matched to a gene: 5.

This clonotype has a single count. J is TRBJ1-1 and V is TRBV12-3 or TRBV12-4; D remains unclear. The V end lost 5 bases, the J end lost 4 bases, and 14 bases lay between the germline ends. This CDR3 region has 14 residues. The CDR3 reads CASSVDLEGTEAFF. CDR3 coding DNA: TGTGCCAGCAGTGTAGATCTTGAGGGCACTGAAGCTTTCTTT.

This chain links TRBV7-9 with TRBJ1-2; unclear D gene. Germline V CDR1 and CDR2: SEHNR, FQNEAQ (reference sequence). The V end lost 3 bases, the J end lost 9 bases, and 11 bases lay between the germline ends. The CDR3 runs 12 residues. Here the CDR3 reads CASSFYGRSYTF. CDR3 in DNA: TGTGCCAGCAGCTTTTACGGTCGTAGCTACACCTTC.

The chain has TRBV6-2 or TRBV6-3 and TRBJ2-1; D perhaps matches TRBD1 (6 bases). V was shortened by 8 bases and J by 6 bases, with 20 bases between the two germline ends. Germline V lookup: CDR1 MNHEY, CDR2 SVGEGT. This CDR3 comprises 15 residues. CDR3 residues: CASVRQARGFNEQFF. The DNA of the CDR3 is TGTGCCAGCGTACGACAGGCGCGAGGCTTCAATGAGCAGTTCTTC.

The rearrangement joins TRBV21-1 to TRBJ2-3; TRBD1, the table's D call, lacks a check against the DNA. TRBV21-1 is flagged as a pseudogene. The CDR3 is made up of 17 amino acids. CDR3 in amino acids: CASSNNRRTGGTDTQYF. In DNA, the CDR3 is TGTGCCAGCAGCAATAACCGAAGGACAGGGGGCACAGATACGCAGTATTTT.

The chain has TRBV20-1 and TRBJ2-3; D is perhaps TRBD1 (6 bases). The CDR3 runs to 12 residues. Germline V CDR1 and CDR2: DFQATT, SNEGSKA (reference sequence). The V gene lost 5 bases and the J gene lost 6 bases, with 12 bases spanning the gap. CDR3 region: CSAQQGVDTQYF. The CDR3 DNA is TGCAGTGCTCAACAGGGTGTCGATACGCAGTATTTT.

V is TRBV28 and J is TRBJ2-5; TRBD1 is a possible D gene (6 bases). The CDR3 is made up of 15 amino acids. CDR1 MDHEN and CDR2 SYDVKM come from the germline V gene. The germline V and J ends were trimmed by 3 bases and 2 bases, with 13 bases remaining between them. The CDR3 bases are TGTGCCAGCAGTTTTGGGGGCGGATTACAAGAGACCCAGTACTTC. It encodes CASSFGGGLQETQYF. Looking up the rest from reference TRBV28 and TRBJ2-5 gives the full variable domain: DVKVTQSSRYLVKRTGEKVFLECVQDMDHENMFWYRQDPGLGLRLIYFSYDVKMKEKGDIPEGYSVSREKKERFSLILESASTNQTSMYLCASSFGGGLQETQYFGPGTRLLVL.

This clonotype was seen a few times. The V and J genes are TRBV6-1 and TRBJ2-3; tentatively, D is TRBD1 or TRBD2 (5 bases each). Germline V gene lookup returns CDR1 MNHNS and CDR2 SASEGT. V lost 7 bases and J lost 5, with 13 bases in between. This CDR3 has 13 residues. The DNA for the CDR3 is TGTGCCAGCACCGGGACCCCCATAGATACGCAGTATTTT. This codes for CASTGTPIDTQYF.

This clonotype has more than one count but fewer than ten. The V and J genes are TRBV6-2 or TRBV6-3 and TRBJ1-5; TRBD1 matches 9 bases. Germline V gene lookup returns CDR1 MNHEY and CDR2 SVGEGT. The V and J ends lost 7 bases and 2 bases, in that order; junction bases with no gene match: 6. The CDR3 is made up of 15 amino acids. CDR3 sequence: CASNNRGLGNQPQHF. The DNA of the CDR3 is TGTGCCAGCAACAACAGGGGGCTAGGCAATCAGCCCCAGCATTTT.

The chain links TRBV20-1 to TRBJ2-1, with TRBD2 matching 16 bases. The CDR3 consists of 18 residues. Trimming removed 1 base from V and 2 bases from J; junction bases left unmatched: 5. The germline V gene has CDR1 DFQATT and CDR2 SNEGSKA (reference sequence). The CDR3 coding sequence is TGCAGTGCTAGAGCCGGGACTAGCGGGGGGGCGACCTACAATGAGCAGTTCTTC. Amino acids: CSARAGTSGGATYNEQFF.

This sequence joins TRBV7-9 and TRBJ1-1; maybe TRBD1 (6 bases). The germline V gene has CDR1 SEHNR and CDR2 FQNEAQ (reference sequence). CDR3 length equals 16 residues. The V gene lost 4 bases and the J gene lost 1 base, with 16 bases spanning the gap. CDR3 in amino acids: CASSSRYGGRNTEAFF. The DNA of the CDR3 is TGTGCCAGCAGCTCACGGTACGGGGGGCGGAACACTGAAGCTTTCTTT.

In regard to this clonotype: A much larger clone is a single base away; this may be a read error. This sequence joins TRBV29-1 and TRBJ2-7; 7 bases match TRBD1. V dropped 2 bases and J dropped 7; count of bases not matched to a gene: 14. This CDR3 contains 15 residues. The germline V gene has CDR1 SQVTM and CDR2 ANQGSEA. CDR3 loop: CSVERGDRAWYEQYF. The DNA of the CDR3 is TGCAGCGTTGAAAGAGGTGACAGGGCTTGGTATGAGCAGTACTTC.

The chain couples TRBV3-1 to TRBJ2-5; 7 bases align to TRBD1. CDR1 and CDR2 from the germline V gene are LGHDT and YNNKEL (reference sequence). V trimming: 4 bases; J trimming: 5 bases; junction bases outside the gene matches: 7. This CDR3 comprises 14 residues. The CDR3 protein is CASSPMTGKETQYF. The CDR3 DNA is TGTGCCAGCAGCCCCATGACAGGGAAGGAGACCCAGTACTTC.

The chain combines TRBV27 with TRBJ2-7; D is perhaps TRBD1 (6 bases). The V gene lost 7 bases and the J gene lost 0 bases, with 13 bases spanning the gap. The CDR3 has 14 amino acids. Germline CDR1 is MNHEY and CDR2 is SMNVEV (reference sequence). CDR3 coding DNA: TGTGCCAGCACGGTTACAGGGAACTCCTACGAGCAGTACTTC. Protein: CASTVTGNSYEQYF.

The CDR3 DNA reads TGTGCCAGCAGCTTTCAAGGGGGCAGTCCCGGGGAGCTGTTTTTT. Residues: CASSFQGGSPGELFF. V gene TRBV7-2 combines with J gene TRBJ2-2; 7 bases line up with TRBD1. The V segment lost 3 bases and the J segment 6 bases; nucleotides outside the gene matches: 7. The CDR3 totals 15 residues. Germline V lookup: CDR1 SGHTA, CDR2 FQGNSA.

This clonotype has only a few counts. The V call is TRBV4-3, the J call TRBJ1-3; D is ambiguous. Germline V gives CDR1 LGHNA, CDR2 YSLEER. The germline V and J ends were trimmed by 0 bases and 4 bases, with 4 bases remaining between them. The CDR3 extends over 13 amino acids. In DNA, the CDR3 is TGCGCCAGCAGCCAAGATCGGGGAAACACCATATATTTT. Translating it yields CASSQDRGNTIYF.

In its sample, this clonotype was seen many times. The V and J genes are TRBV12-3 or TRBV12-4 and TRBJ1-4; D is unresolved. The V end lost 0 bases, the J end lost 8 bases, and 7 bases lay between the germline ends. The CDR3 is 13 residues long. The CDR3 sequence is CASSLARREKLFF. The CDR3 DNA reads TGTGCCAGCAGTTTAGCGCGTCGGGAAAAACTGTTTTTT.

This chain uses TRBV2 with TRBJ2-1, with 10 bases aligning to TRBD2. With 6 bases clipped from V and 9 bases from J, the junction kept 5 bases outside the gene matches. The CDR3 runs 13 residues. Germline CDR1 is SNHLY and CDR2 is FYNNEI. CDR3 bases: TGTGCCAGCAGGCGAGCGGGGGGGCGTGAGCAGTTCTTC. Encoded protein: CASRRAGGREQFF.

This clonotype turned up a few times. This chain joins TRBV5-1 and TRBJ1-2; D possibly corresponds to TRBD1 (5 bases). The CDR3 runs 13 residues. The V gene's germline CDR1 is SGHRS and CDR2 YFSETQ. Trimming removed 5 bases from V and 8 bases from J, with 16 bases in between. The CDR3 is CASRDQHGGGYTF. DNA of the CDR3: TGCGCCAGCAGAGACCAGCACGGGGGAGGCTACACCTTC. The full variable domain, completed using reference TRBV5-1 and TRBJ1-2, is KAGVTQTPRYLIKTRGQQVTLSCSPISGHRSVSWYQQTPGQGLQFLFEYFSETQRNKGNFPGRFSGRQFSNSRSEMNVSTLELGDSALYLCASRDQHGGGYTFGSGTRLTVV.